A single T cell receptor beta chain is shown here with its context. This clone was seen a few times. Its recognized antigen is unknown. No base-level quality is on record; no much larger clone is a single base apart. This record comes from a study of T cell responses to AZD1222 COVID-19 vaccine (dated by TCRdb to the early 2020s). For the study in its entirety: A total of just over 230 trial participants underwent TCR sequencing, of whom roughly 210 received two doses of AZD1222 and about 26 received two doses of the MenACWY control vaccine. Trial participants were enrolled by age into subgroups of 18-55, 56-69 and 70-plus years, and around 150, 28 and 57 TCR-sequenced participants, respectively, were included in these subgroups.

The time point label of this sample denotes: about 28 days (+/-7) after the second vaccine dose. AZD1222 recipients whose second dose came at about 4 weeks and those whose second dose came at about 12 weeks were combined into one group, since spike-specific TCR depth and breadth did not differ between the two schedules. Samples from vaccinated people were obtained from the UK trials COV001 and COV002, which included a single-blind randomized controlled phase 2/3 trial of AZD1222 (ChAdOx1 nCoV-19) in healthy adults. For TCRbeta chain sequencing, PBMC samples from trial participants were taken at day 0 and at day 28 after the second dose. The CDR3 regions of human TCRbeta chains were analyzed by immunosequencing. Under the source paper's analysis protocol: TCRs in the repertoires were matched against a reference library of SARS-CoV-2-specific TCRs that had been generated with the MIRA antigen-specificity platform. Breadth was defined as the fraction of unique TCRs that were SARS-CoV-2-associated, and depth was defined as the fraction of total T cells that were SARS-CoV-2-associated. Each spike-specific TCR was assigned to its reactive spike region and to a CD4 or CD8 class using the MIRA data. Log10-transformed breadth and depth values were compared by one-way ANOVA with Sidak's multiple comparisons tests. Not all clones reach the TCRdb copy of this immuneACCESS table, which keeps in-frame sequences only. Checked studies attribute under half of the gap to unresolved V genes and leave the rest unexplained. V and J calls and clone size are copied from that table; D and trimming were computed from the DNA. A total of about 150,000 clones appear in this sample, about nine tenths of them only once. Roughly 1.2% of the sample rests with the top ten.

V loses 5 bases of germline sequence and J loses 1 base, and the interval between the two ends is 17 bases. The CDR3, from cysteine to phenylalanine, totals 16 residues. The sequence is cut down to CDR3 DNA, 48 bases in frame from base 1. From a lookup of the germline V gene, CDR1 and CDR2 are MDHEN and SYDVKM. What the work shows at the level of the full study, not this receptor alone: Participants were mostly white British, with more females than males. The authors suggested clonal diversity may have been underestimated. After two AZD1222 doses, both the breadth and the depth of spike-specific TCRs were significantly higher than at day 0 and than in MenACWY recipients. Reportedly, close to half of the unique spike-specific TCRs recognized epitopes lying outside the regions that are mutated in the B.1.351 and B.1.1.7 variants. The whole spike protein was spanned by vaccine-associated CD4 TCRs, and dominant responses were seen in regions 160-218 and 743-854. Because no samples from the day 14 peak response were available, repertoires could be characterized only after the peak T cell response. Conclusions about previously exposed vaccinees are limited, since just 6 or 7 AZD1222 recipients were seropositive for SARS-CoV-2 at baseline. In the small 56-69-year group, the increase in depth fell short of significance, most likely because of low power.

The chain is encoded by TRBV28 joined to TRBJ1-1, and the D gene may be TRBD1, 5 bases matching. This specimen was peripheral blood, taken 28 days after the second AZD1222 dose. The source of this sequence is an adult who received the AZD1222 COVID-19 vaccine. The nucleotide sequence reads as follows: TGTGCCAGCAGTCGCATCGGGGTCGGGGGGAACACTGAAGCTTTCTTT. This codes for CASSRIGVGGNTEAFF. The entire variable domain, with the stretches around the CDR3 drawn from the reference TRBV28 and TRBJ1-1 proteins, is DVKVTQSSRYLVKRTGEKVFLECVQDMDHENMFWYRQDPGLGLRLIYFSYDVKMKEKGDIPEGYSVSREKKERFSLILESASTNQTSMYLCASSRIGVGGNTEAFFGQGTRLTVV.